This T cell receptor (beta chain) derives from a study of response to subunit inactivated influenza vaccine (dated by TCRdb to about 2018). Study-level background: To follow how T cells responded to a trivalent subunit inactivated influenza vaccine, the researchers relied on deep quantitative profiling of the T cell receptor repertoire.

With respect to this clonotype: There is no known antigen for this receptor. Base qualities are not at hand, and no much larger clone is one base apart.

Library preparation used RT-PCR. Sequenced on an Illumina HiSeq 2500. TCRdb trimmed public reads at Q25 via fastp, called clones via MiXCR and kept in-frame beta chains. Rows merge per CDR3 protein into single entries with the most common DNA and genes. The sample table records more than 700,000 distinct CDR3 sequences; about 20% of these occur just once. The ten largest make up 9.5% to 13% of the sample. From cysteine to phenylalanine, the CDR3 is 14 amino acids long. Of the read, only the CDR3 DNA is kept; its 42 bases are in frame from base 1. Via the germline V gene, CDR1 is SGHVS and CDR2 FQNEAQ. V was cut back by 4 bases and J by 1 base, leaving a gap of 10 bases between them. Results the study describes overall, beyond this receptor: It was suggested by the authors that each seasonal influenza vaccination may recruit only a limited number of new T cells.

The TCR sequence derives from a man aged 45-60 years who received an inactivated influenza vaccine. Donor details come from another sample of the same person, matched by shared clones. Sample: PBMCs from blood, taken less than 6 days after vaccination. The chain is assembled from TRBV7-8 and TRBJ1-1, with the D gene too uncertain to name. The DNA sequence reads TGTGCCAGCAGCTCCGGGATTTCGAACACTGAAGCTTTCTTT. It translates as CASSSGISNTEAFF.